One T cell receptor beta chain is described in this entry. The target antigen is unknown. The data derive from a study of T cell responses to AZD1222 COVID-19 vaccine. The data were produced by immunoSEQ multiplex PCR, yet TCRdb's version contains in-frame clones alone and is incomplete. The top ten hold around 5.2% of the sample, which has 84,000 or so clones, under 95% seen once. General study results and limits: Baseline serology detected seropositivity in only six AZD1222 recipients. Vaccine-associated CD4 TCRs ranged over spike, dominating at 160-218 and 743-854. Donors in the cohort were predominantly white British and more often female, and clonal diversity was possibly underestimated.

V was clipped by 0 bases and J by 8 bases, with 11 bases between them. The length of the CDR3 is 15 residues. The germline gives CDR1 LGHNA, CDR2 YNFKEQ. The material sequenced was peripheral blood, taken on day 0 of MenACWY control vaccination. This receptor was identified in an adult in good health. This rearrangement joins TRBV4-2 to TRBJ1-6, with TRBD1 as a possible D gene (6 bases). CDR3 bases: TGTGCCAGCAGCCAAGATTGGGGGGGCGATTCACCCCTCCACTTT. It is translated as CASSQDWGGDSPLHF.